These T cell receptor beta chains were read from a single sample in a study of CD8+ T cells in alopecia areata. Using immunoSEQ multiplex PCR, the repertoire was profiled, and TCRdb retains in-frame clones only, with some absent. The sample records around 35,000 clones, approximately 58% being singletons. Specimen: NKG2D-high CD8+ T cells sorted from blood. These receptors were obtained from a human donor with alopecia areata. Each CDR3 is given with its conserved first and last residue. Fields, in order: D gene, J gene, V gene, clone size, CDR3 protein, CDR3 DNA. The D gene is left open where the match is weak. The size of a clone is reported for some rows only, either as once, few or many, or as a class for expanded clones.

NA,TRBJ1-5,TRBV29-1,NA,CSVGGDSNQPQHF,TGCAGCGTTGGAGGGGACAGCAATCAGCCCCAGCATTTT
TRBD1,TRBJ2-7,TRBV7-6,once,CASSSPGQLEQYF,TGTGCCAGCAGCTCACCGGGACAGCTCGAGCAGTACTTC
NA,TRBJ2-7,TRBV4-3,NA,CASSQDKNYEQYF,TGCGCCAGCAGCCAAGACAAGAACTACGAGCAGTACTTC
NA,TRBJ2-1,TRBV13,NA,CASSQRTPDEQFF,TGTGCCAGCAGCCAAAGGACTCCAGATGAGCAGTTCTTC
NA,TRBJ2-1,TRBV7-7,NA,CASSLGRDPYNEQFF,TGTGCTAGCAGCTTAGGCAGGGACCCGTACAATGAGCAGTTCTTC
NA,TRBJ2-1,TRBV27,NA,CASSRASSYNEQFF,TGTGCCAGCAGTCGGGCGAGCTCCTACAATGAGCAGTTCTTC
NA,TRBJ2-6,TRBV27,NA,CASSLGGNGANVLTF,TGTGCCAGCAGTTTAGGAGGGAACGGGGCCAACGTCCTGACTTTC
NA,TRBJ1-2,TRBV29-1,few,CSSRADYGYTF,TGCAGCTCCAGGGCCGACTATGGCTACACCTTC
TRBD1,TRBJ2-5,TRBV23-1,NA,CASSPDGDSDSQETQYF,TGCGCCAGCAGCCCCGATGGGGACAGCGACTCCCAAGAGACCCAGTACTTC
NA,TRBJ2-7,TRBV28,NA,CASSLFDGTYEQYF,TGTGCCAGCAGTTTATTCGACGGGACCTACGAGCAGTACTTC
NA,TRBJ2-1,TRBV9,NA,CASSGAPNEQFF,TGTGCCAGCAGCGGGGCGCCCAATGAGCAGTTCTTC
NA,TRBJ2-1,TRBV30,NA,CAWSGSSYNEQFF,TGTGCCTGGAGCGGAAGCTCCTACAATGAGCAGTTCTTC
NA,TRBJ2-6,TRBV4-3,once,CASSRYQGDGTGANVLTF,TGCGCCAGCAGCCGCTATCAGGGCGACGGGACTGGGGCCAACGTCCTGACTTTC
NA,TRBJ2-7,TRBV7-8,NA,CASSLGGYPYEQYF,TGTGCCAGCAGCTTAGGAGGGTACCCCTACGAGCAGTACTTC
NA,TRBJ1-4,TRBV28,NA,CASSFRREGAVKLFF,TGTGCCAGCAGTTTCCGGCGGGAAGGGGCGGTTAAACTGTTTTTT
NA,TRBJ1-2,TRBV7-9,NA,CASSSRALYGYTF,TGTGCCAGCAGCTCCCGGGCCCTATATGGCTACACCTTC
NA,TRBJ1-1,TRBV6-5,NA,CASSYSGRNTEAFF,TGTGCCAGCAGTTACTCGGGCAGGAACACTGAAGCTTTCTTT